Shown below are 10 T cell receptor beta chains from a single sample sequenced in a study of control samples from healthy donors and cancer patients. Libraries were prepared by immunoSEQ multiplex PCR; TCRdb keeps only in-frame clonotypes and omits some of them. The sample lists approximately 44,000 clones, over 65% occurring once. The specimen was formalin-fixed, paraffin-embedded tissue. Source of these receptors: a male donor with melanoma.

The V gene is TRBV7-3, the J gene TRBJ2-1, with D possibly matching TRBD1 (6 bases). Trimming pared 5 bases from V and 6 bases from J, leaving 11 bases between. Germline V CDR1 and CDR2: SGHTA, FQGTGA. This CDR3 region has 13 residues. CDR3 region: CASSQSGANEQFF. The CDR3 DNA is TGTGCCAGCAGCCAATCAGGGGCCAATGAGCAGTTCTTC.

The chain is built from TRBV13 and TRBJ2-5; no firm D call. Trimming cost V 5 bases and J 0 bases, with 13 bases left between them. Germline V gene sequence: CDR1 PRHDT, CDR2 FYEKMQ (reference sequence). The CDR3 totals 15 residues. CDR3 residues: CASSPLVGYQETQYF. The CDR3 DNA reads TGTGCCAGCAGCCCCCTCGTTGGGTACCAAGAGACCCAGTACTTC.

This rearrangement joins TRBV12-3 or TRBV12-4 to TRBJ1-6; possibly TRBD1 for D (6 bases). This CDR3 contains 13 residues. Trimming took 3 bases from V and 10 from J, leaving 10 bases between them. CDR3: CASSLRGDSPLHF. CDR3 bases: TGTGCCAGCAGTTTGAGGGGGGACTCACCCCTCCACTTT.

V gene TRBV11-2 combines with J gene TRBJ2-1; D is unclear. Germline V CDR1 and CDR2: SGHAT, FQNNGV. The V end was cut by 9 bases, the J end by 1 base, with 25 bases between. The CDR3 length is 18 residues. CDR3 residues: CARNPSPLSGRSYNEQFF. CDR3 bases: TGTGCCAGAAACCCGAGTCCCCTCTCCGGGCGGTCCTACAATGAGCAGTTCTTC.

The genes are TRBV9 and TRBJ2-5; D uncertain. This CDR3 is 14 amino acids long. V was trimmed by 4 bases and J by 1 base, leaving 11 bases between them. From germline, CDR1 is SGDLS and CDR2 YYNGEE. CDR3 coding DNA: TGTGCCAGCAGCCCCCATGCCACCCAAGAGACCCAGTACTTC. This gives the protein CASSPHATQETQYF.

The chain uses TRBV3-1 (or the pseudogene TRBV3-2) and TRBJ2-7, with 9 positions matching TRBD2. V lost 5 bases, J lost 1 base, and 9 bases stayed unmatched. Per the germline V gene, CDR1 is LGHDT and CDR2 is YNNKEL (reference sequence). The CDR3 consists of 16 residues. CDR3 nucleotide sequence: TGTGCCAGCAGCTTCGCCGGACTAGCGTCTTCCTACGAGCAGTACTTC. This codes for CASSFAGLASSYEQYF.

About this clone: This may be a read error, as it is one base from a much larger clone. V usage is TRBV7-9 and J usage is TRBJ2-7, with TRBD1 as a possible D gene (7 bases). Trimming shortened V by 5 bases and J by 7 bases, and 21 bases separated the two germline ends. The CDR3 has 15 amino acids. From germline, CDR1 is SEHNR and CDR2 FQNEAQ (reference sequence). CDR3 coding DNA: TGTGCCAGCAGCCCGACAGGGTCCGCGGGGAAAGAGCAGTACTTC. Translating gives CASSPTGSAGKEQYF.

As to this clone: Other DNA sequences in this sample translate to the same CDR3. This chain uses TRBV28 with TRBJ1-3, with D unresolved. CDR3 length equals 14 residues. Trimming took off 2 bases at V and 0 bases at J, with 5 bases between the two ends. The germline CDR1 and CDR2 sequences are MDHEN and SYDVKM. CDR3 coding DNA: TGTGCCAGCAGTTTAGGAACCTCTGGAAACACCATATATTTT. Protein sequence: CASSLGTSGNTIYF.

The chain couples TRBV7-2 to TRBJ2-2; D gene uncertain. V was pared by 5 bases and J by 7 bases, with 11 bases between. Per the germline V gene, CDR1 is SGHTA and CDR2 is FQGNSA. The CDR3 is 13 amino acids. CDR3 region: CASSAIPSGELFF. DNA of the CDR3: TGTGCCAGCAGCGCTATCCCTAGCGGGGAGCTGTTTTTT.

This clone was seen a handful of times. This chain uses TRBV5-1 with TRBJ1-2; D is ambiguous. Germline CDR1 SGHRS, CDR2 YFSETQ. CDR3 size: 14 residues. Trimming shortened V by 1 base and J by 4 bases, and 11 bases separated the two germline ends. The CDR3 DNA reads TGCGCCAGCAGCTTGAGGCAGACCGCCTATGGCTACACCTTC. This translates into CASSLRQTAYGYTF.